This T cell receptor beta chain was sequenced for a study of blood T cell repertoires in COVID-19. This CDR3 has 14 residues. Germline lookup yields CDR1 LGHDT and CDR2 YNNKEL (reference sequence). Trimming left V 0 bases short and J 9 bases short, with 12 bases between. Here immunoSEQ multiplex PCR was the method, and the copy in TCRdb shows in-frame clones only, minus some. The sample carries 200,000 or so clones, about 85% recorded once. The material sequenced was peripheral blood. This chain joins TRBV3-1 (or the pseudogene TRBV3-2) and TRBJ2-1, with D possibly being TRBD2 (6 bases). The clonotype was recovered from a man in his 70s with active or convalescent COVID-19. CDR3 coding DNA: TGTGCCAGCAGCCAAGAGGGACTCGGAGGTGAGCAGTTCTTC. Translation: CASSQEGLGGEQFF.